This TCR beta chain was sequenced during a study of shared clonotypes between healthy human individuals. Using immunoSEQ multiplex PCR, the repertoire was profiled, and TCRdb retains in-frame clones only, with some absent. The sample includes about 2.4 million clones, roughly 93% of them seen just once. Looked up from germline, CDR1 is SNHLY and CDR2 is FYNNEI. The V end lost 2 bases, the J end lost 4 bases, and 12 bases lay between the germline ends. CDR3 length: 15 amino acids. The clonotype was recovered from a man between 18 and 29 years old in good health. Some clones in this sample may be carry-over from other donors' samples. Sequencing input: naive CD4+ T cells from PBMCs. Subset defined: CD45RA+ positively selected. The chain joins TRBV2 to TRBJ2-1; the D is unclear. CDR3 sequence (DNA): TGTGCCAGCAGTGAAAGAGGTGACGGGTACAATGAGCAGTTCTTC. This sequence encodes CASSERGDGYNEQFF. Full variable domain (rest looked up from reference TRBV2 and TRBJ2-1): EPEVTQTPSHQVTQMGQEVILRCVPISNHLYFYWYRQILGQKVEFLVSFYNNEISEKSEIFDDQFSVERPDGSNFTLKIRSTKLEDSAMYFCASSERGDGYNEQFFGPGTRLTVL.